The 25 T cell receptor beta chains below come from one sample, sequenced in a study of OX40 agonist ivuxolimab in advanced cancers. Assay used: immunoSEQ multiplex PCR; TCRdb lists only in-frame clones, some missing. The repertoire holds 60,000 to 85,000 clones, around 81% seen once, with around 1.7% in the top ten. This material consisted of CD4+ or CD8+ T cells sorted from blood, taken in a trial of the OX40 agonist ivuxolimab. The receptors here all came from an adult with an advanced solid tumor such as melanoma, head and neck, liver or kidney cancer.

The sample holds one count of this clone. The rearrangement uses TRBV19 and TRBJ1-5, with 9 bases identical to TRBD1. Germline V lookup: CDR1 LNHDA, CDR2 SQIVND (reference sequence). This CDR3 contains 17 residues. J lost 6 bases, V lost 6 bases, and 15 bases had no gene match. The CDR3 DNA is TGTGCCAGTAGGTTGGGAACCGGGACAGGGTTTCCTCAGCCCCAGCATTTT. This translates into CASRLGTGTGFPQPQHF. The complete variable domain, with remaining parts taken from reference TRBV19 and TRBJ1-5, reads DGGITQSPKYLFRKEGQNVTLSCEQNLNHDAMYWYRQDPGQGLRLIYYSQIVNDFQKGDIAEGYSVSREKKESFPLTVTSAQKNPTAFYLCASRLGTGTGFPQPQHFGDGTRLSIL.

The rearrangement joins TRBV28 to TRBJ2-1; D may be TRBD1 (5 bases). V shed 4 bases and J shed 8 bases, with 18 bases lying between them. CDR3 length equals 15 residues. Germline V CDR1 and CDR2: MDHEN, SYDVKM. The CDR3 is CASSSPGMPTDEQFF. CDR3 in DNA: TGTGCCAGCAGTTCTCCAGGGATGCCTACGGATGAGCAGTTCTTC.

The V and J genes are TRBV11-2 and TRBJ2-7; 12 nucleotides align to TRBD2. V lost 0 bases to trimming and J lost 0 bases; unmatched junction nucleotides: 12. The CDR3 covers 20 residues. Germline V gene data show CDR1 as SGHAT and CDR2 as FQNNGV. This CDR3 reads CASSLDLTSGRDKSSYEQYF. The CDR3 nucleotides read TGTGCCAGCAGCTTAGATTTGACTAGCGGGAGAGATAAGAGCTCCTACGAGCAGTACTTC.

The chain joins TRBV10-3 to TRBJ1-4, with unresolved D. Germline CDR1 is ENHRY and CDR2 is SYGVKD. The CDR3 runs to 14 residues. Trimming removed 2 bases from V and 8 bases from J, with 12 bases in between. The CDR3 sequence is CAISEAIGKEKLFF. The CDR3 region has the DNA TGTGCCATCAGTGAGGCCATCGGGAAGGAAAAACTGTTTTTT.

The rearrangement joins TRBV9 to TRBJ2-3, with D perhaps TRBD1 (5 bases). This CDR3 has 12 residues. Germline-derived CDR1 and CDR2 are SGDLS and YYNGEE. Deletions cut 4 bases from V and 3 bases from J, with 6 bases between. CDR3 DNA sequence: TGTGCCAGCAGCCCAGGGACAGATACGCAGTATTTT. It translates to CASSPGTDTQYF. Combining the CDR3 with reference TRBV9 and TRBJ2-3 gives the whole variable domain DSGVTQTPKHLITATGQRVTLRCSPRSGDLSVYWYQQSLDQGLQFLIQYYNGEERAKGNILERFSAQQFPDLHSELNLSSLELGDSALYFCASSPGTDTQYFGPGTRLTVL.

This clone was seen many times. The J gene is TRBJ2-2, the V gene TRBV9, with D unclear. Trimming removed 0 bases from V and 2 bases from J, with 5 bases in between. Germline assignment: CDR1 SGDLS and CDR2 YYNGEE. The CDR3 spans 14 residues. CDR3 protein: CASSVDSNTGELFF. DNA for the CDR3: TGTGCCAGCAGCGTAGACAGCAACACCGGGGAGCTGTTTTTT.

V and J are TRBV6-5 and TRBJ2-3; D gene unclear. Germline lookup yields CDR1 MNHEY and CDR2 SVGAGI. This CDR3 is 13 amino acids long. The V end was cut by 7 bases, the J end by 2 bases, with 10 bases between. CDR3 region: CASKDRYTDTQYF. CDR3 DNA: TGTGCCAGCAAGGACCGATACACAGATACGCAGTATTTT.

The V and J genes are TRBV7-2 and TRBJ2-2; perhaps TRBD1 as D (6 bases). The germline gives CDR1 SGHTA, CDR2 FQGNSA. V was cut by 8 bases and J by 0 bases, with 16 bases left in between. This CDR3 comprises 16 residues. The CDR3 nucleotides read TGTGCCAGCTTACAGGGTCAGAGGGCGAACACCGGGGAGCTGTTTTTT. The encoded protein is CASLQGQRANTGELFF.

J is TRBJ1-5 and V is TRBV30; TRBD1 matches 9 bases. The CDR3 totals 16 residues. The V segment lost 1 base and the J segment 6 bases; nucleotides outside the gene matches: 10. Germline CDR1 is GTSNPN and CDR2 is SVGIG (reference sequence). The CDR3 loop reads CAWSAYPGTGFQPQHF. Written as DNA, the CDR3 is TGTGCCTGGAGTGCTTATCCCGGGACAGGGTTTCAGCCCCAGCATTTT.

The CDR3 loop is CASSGGLATTYEQYF. Here the CDR3 DNA reads TGTGCCAGCAGTGGGGGACTAGCGACCACCTACGAGCAGTACTTC. This sequence joins TRBV6-1 and TRBJ2-7, with 10 bases that match TRBD2. CDR1 and CDR2 (germline): MNHNS, SASEGT. J gave up 2 bases and V 4 bases, and 5 bases lay outside the gene matches. The CDR3 covers 15 residues.

The chain employs TRBV7-2 and TRBJ1-6; TRBD1 agrees at 8 bases. Germline CDR1 is SGHTA and CDR2 is FQGNSA. The CDR3 has 14 amino acids. The junction had 1 base not matched to a gene; V was cut back by 3 bases and J by 6 bases. The CDR3 DNA follows: TGTGCCAGCAGCTTGACAGGGGCTAATTCACCCCTCCACTTT. Translated: CASSLTGANSPLHF.

The J gene is TRBJ2-5, the V gene TRBV18; perhaps TRBD2 as D (5 bases). V gave up 6 bases and J gave up 4 bases, with 12 bases separating them. This CDR3 comprises 13 residues. Germline CDR1 reads KGHSH; CDR2 reads LQKENI. CDR3: CASSPGEGETQYF. The DNA of the CDR3 is TGTGCCAGCTCCCCTGGTGAGGGAGAGACCCAGTACTTC.

The V and J genes are TRBV29-1 and TRBJ1-2; TRBD1 agrees at 7 bases. The CDR3 runs 13 residues. The germline V gene has CDR1 SQVTM and CDR2 ANQGSEA. V gave up 6 bases and J gave up 8 bases; unmatched junction bases: 12. CDR3 loop: CSVTGQRGYGYTF. CDR3 DNA: TGCAGCGTAACGGGACAGAGAGGATACGGCTACACCTTC.

Concerning this clone itself: The junction departs from the called germline gene at one end, perhaps through a read error. The rearrangement links TRBV7-7 to TRBJ2-5; D might be TRBD1 or TRBD2, each matching 6 bases. The germline CDR1 and CDR2 sequences are SSHAT and FNYEAQ (reference sequence). This CDR3 has 15 residues. As DNA, the CDR3 is TGTGCTAGCAGCTTAAGGGGGGAACCGCAAGAGACCCAGTACTTC. Its translation is CASSLRGEPQETQYF.

V is TRBV19 and J is TRBJ2-2; 8 bases match TRBD2. The CDR3 is 14 amino acids. J gave up 6 bases and V 6 bases, and 6 bases lay outside the gene matches. Per germline, CDR1 LNHDA and CDR2 SQIVND (reference sequence). The CDR3 loop is CASRSRAGAGELFF. CDR3 DNA: TGTGCCAGTAGGAGTAGAGCGGGGGCCGGGGAGCTGTTTTTT. Full variable domain (outside the CDR3, taken from reference TRBV19 and TRBJ2-2): DGGITQSPKYLFRKEGQNVTLSCEQNLNHDAMYWYRQDPGQGLRLIYYSQIVNDFQKGDIAEGYSVSREKKESFPLTVTSAQKNPTAFYLCASRSRAGAGELFFGEGSRLTVL.

The chain links TRBV2 to TRBJ1-1, with a weak D call TRBD1 (5 bases). Trimming cost V 5 bases and J 0 bases, with 10 bases left between them. The CDR3 is 14 amino acids. Germline CDR1 reads SNHLY; CDR2 reads FYNNEI. The CDR3 nucleotides are TGTGCCAGCAGTTTTGCAGGGATGAACACTGAAGCTTTCTTT. Its protein product is CASSFAGMNTEAFF.

DNA for the CDR3: TGTGCCAGCAGCTTAACTCGACAGGGAAAAGCTTTCTTT. This encodes CASSLTRQGKAFF. This chain joins TRBV7-3 and TRBJ1-1; 7 nucleotides line up with TRBD1. The ends lost 0 bases at V and 9 bases at J; junction bases unmatched: 4. CDR1 and CDR2 from the germline V gene are SGHTA and FQGTGA. This CDR3 has 13 residues.

The chain links TRBV7-2 to TRBJ2-5; D remains unclear. Trimming left V 2 bases short and J 2 bases short, with 9 bases between. The CDR3 has 14 amino acids. The germline V gene has CDR1 SGHTA and CDR2 FQGNSA. This CDR3 is CASSLQAVQETQYF. DNA for the CDR3: TGTGCCAGCAGCTTACAGGCAGTACAAGAGACCCAGTACTTC. Full variable domain (rest looked up from reference TRBV7-2 and TRBJ2-5): GAGVSQSPSNKVTEKGKDVELRCDPISGHTALYWYRQSLGQGLEFLIYFQGNSAPDKSGLPSDRFSAERTGGSVSTLTIQRTQQEDSAVYLCASSLQAVQETQYFGPGTRLLVL.

J is TRBJ1-3 and V is TRBV5-6; D is uncertain. The CDR3 runs 13 residues. Germline CDR1 reads SGHDT; CDR2 reads YYEEEE. The V end lost 2 bases, the J end lost 0 bases, and 3 bases lay between the germline ends. CDR3 in amino acids: CASSFGSGNTIYF. CDR3 nucleotide sequence: TGTGCCAGCAGCTTTGGCTCTGGAAACACCATATATTTT.

The CDR3 nucleotides are TGTGCCAGCAGTCCAGGGGACATAAAAGGCTACACCTTC. This codes for CASSPGDIKGYTF. J is TRBJ1-2 and V is TRBV28; D might be TRBD1 (6 bases). With 5 bases removed from V and 8 bases from J, the gap between germline ends came to 15 bases. Per germline, CDR1 MDHEN and CDR2 SYDVKM. This CDR3 contains 13 residues.

The rearrangement uses TRBV19 and TRBJ1-4; D is possibly TRBD1 (5 bases). The CDR3 consists of 13 residues. V gave up 2 bases and J gave up 8 bases, with 9 bases separating them. CDR1 is LNHDA and CDR2 is SQIVND in the germline V gene (reference sequence). CDR3 DNA: TGTGCCAGTAGTATACCAGGGAGCGAAAAACTGTTTTTT. Protein: CASSIPGSEKLFF.

This chain uses TRBV6-1 with TRBJ2-6; no clear D. This CDR3 spans 13 amino acids. Germline V gene sequence: CDR1 MNHNS, CDR2 SASEGT. V lost 3 bases to trimming and J lost 3 bases, with 3 bases between them. DNA of the CDR3: TGTGCCAGCAGTGACAGTGGGGCCAACGTCCTGACTTTC. Its protein product is CASSDSGANVLTF.

V gene TRBV7-8 combines with J gene TRBJ2-3; a weak D match, TRBD1 (5 bases). Germline V CDR1 and CDR2: SGHVS, FQNEAQ. CDR3 size: 18 residues. V shed 5 bases and J shed 0 bases, with 21 bases lying between them. The CDR3 reads CASSAQDVPYPSTDTQYF. As DNA, the CDR3 is TGTGCCAGCAGCGCACAGGACGTACCCTACCCTAGCACAGATACGCAGTATTTT.

The chain has TRBV5-5 and TRBJ2-5; 7 bases line up with TRBD1. This CDR3 region has 13 residues. The germline CDR1 and CDR2 sequences are SGHKS and YYEKEE (reference sequence). Trimming at V came to 5 bases and at J to 5 bases, leaving 6 bases not matched to a gene. The CDR3 bases are TGTGCCAGCAGTTCACAGGGGCGGGAGACCCAGTACTTC. This sequence encodes CASSSQGRETQYF.

This sequence joins TRBV7-8 and TRBJ1-1; D gene uncertain. CDR3 length equals 15 residues. The V gene's germline CDR1 is SGHVS and CDR2 FQNEAQ. V lost 5 bases, J lost 0 bases, and 13 bases lay in between. CDR3 DNA: TGTGCCAGCAGCGAGGGATCGTTTATGAACACTGAAGCTTTCTTT. Translation gives CASSEGSFMNTEAFF. The full variable domain, completed using reference TRBV7-8 and TRBJ1-1, is GAGVSQSPRYKVAKRGQDVALRCDPISGHVSLFWYQQALGQGPEFLTYFQNEAQLDKSGLPSDRFFAERPEGSVSTLKIQRTQQEDSAVYLCASSEGSFMNTEAFFGQGTRLTVV.